This T cell receptor (beta chain) was retrieved from a study of T cell responses to AZD1222 COVID-19 vaccine. Overall study findings and caveats: Spike regions recognized by vaccine-associated CD4 TCRs spanned the protein, led by 160-218 and 743-854.

There are 15 residues in the CDR3. Trimming left V 5 bases short and J 3 bases short, with 15 bases between. CDR1 is MDHEN and CDR2 is SYDVKM in the germline V gene. Points on this clone: Its cognate antigen is unknown.

The repertoire was sequenced with immunoSEQ multiplex PCR; TCRdb's copy has only in-frame clones and lacks some. Among tens of thousands of clones listed, around 90% were seen once. The rearrangement links TRBV28 to TRBJ2-3, with D maybe TRBD2 (7 bases). The TCR sequence derives from an adult in good health. This sample comprised peripheral blood, obtained on day 0 of AZD1222 vaccination. The CDR3 DNA reads TGTGCCAGCAGTCCTCGGGGGGCAGGGACAGATACGCAGTATTTT. Translating it yields CASSPRGAGTDTQYF.